Presented here are 30 T cell receptor beta chains from one specimen sequenced in a study of graft-versus-host responses after intestinal transplantation. Intraepithelial and lamina propria lymphocytes were freed from processed graft tissue. The method was immunoSEQ multiplex PCR; TCRdb's version includes in-frame clones alone and lacks a portion of them. The sample lists several thousand clones, roughly 85% seen once, with 7.5% to 8% in the top ten. This specimen was ileum tissue, taken roughly 310 days after intestinal transplant. Receptor source: a human patient who received an intestinal transplant, so some T cells may come from the graft donor.

The chain has TRBV12-5 and TRBJ2-5, with D hard to call. Trimming stripped 0 bases from V and 5 bases from J, with 7 bases between. The CDR3 runs 13 residues. CDR1 and CDR2 (germline): LGHNT, FRNRAP. In nucleotides, the CDR3 is TGTGCTAGTGGTTTGGTAGGTTGGGAGACCCAGTACTTC. It translates to CASGLVGWETQYF.

The V call is TRBV9, the J call TRBJ1-1, with 7 positions matching TRBD1. The CDR3 spans 16 residues. Germline V gene lookup returns CDR1 SGDLS and CDR2 YYNGEE. J was trimmed by 0 bases and V by 3 bases; bases with no gene match: 8. CDR3 residues: CASSAYKGAVNTEAFF. DNA of the CDR3: TGTGCCAGCAGCGCTTATAAGGGGGCCGTGAACACTGAAGCTTTCTTT.

The V and J genes are TRBV4-1 and TRBJ2-2, with D perhaps being TRBD1 or TRBD2 (5 bases each). There are 14 residues in the CDR3. Germline V CDR1 and CDR2: MGHRA, YSYEKL. The germline V and J ends were trimmed by 1 base and 8 bases, with 11 bases remaining between them. The CDR3 is CASSQVGERGELFF. CDR3 coding DNA: TGCGCCAGCAGCCAAGTAGGGGAGAGGGGGGAGCTGTTTTTT.

The chain uses TRBV29-1 and TRBJ2-1; D is possibly TRBD1 or TRBD2 (5 bases each). In germline, CDR1 is SQVTM, CDR2 ANQGSEA. The CDR3 has 15 amino acids. The V and J ends lost 0 bases and 6 bases respectively, with 15 bases between them. CDR3: CSVEDLGLGVNEQFF. CDR3 DNA: TGCAGCGTTGAAGATCTTGGACTGGGGGTCAATGAGCAGTTCTTC.

The chain combines TRBV12-2 with TRBJ2-1; TRBD2 is taken as the D call from the table, unchecked against the DNA. TRBV12-2 is described as a pseudogene. The CDR3 loop spans 17 amino acids. The CDR3 bases are TGTGCAAGTCGCTTAAGGCGTAGGGGACTAGCGGGAGATGAGCAGTTCTTC. Its protein is CASRLRRRGLAGDEQFF.

The gene calls are TRBV29-1 and TRBJ2-7, with TRBD2 identical over 11 bases. Per the germline V gene, CDR1 is SQVTM and CDR2 is ANQGSEA. Trimming cost V 4 bases and J 4 bases; bases outside gene matches: 3. The CDR3 is 13 residues long. CDR3 residues: CSVAGTSGYEQYF. The CDR3 DNA sequence: TGCAGCGTTGCGGGGACTAGCGGTTACGAGCAGTACTTC.

V usage is TRBV30 and J usage is TRBJ1-5, with D possibly TRBD1 on 5 matching bases. Germline CDR1 is GTSNPN and CDR2 is SVGIG (reference sequence). CDR3 length: 18 residues. Trimming took 3 bases from V and 1 from J, leaving 22 bases between them. The CDR3 region has the DNA TGTGCCTGGAGCAAAGGCCCCGAAGGGGTAGCGAGCAATCAGCCCCAGCATTTT. Its protein product is CAWSKGPEGVASNQPQHF. Full variable domain (remainder filled in from reference TRBV30 and TRBJ1-5): SQTIHQWPATLVQPVGSPLSLECTVEGTSNPNLYWYRQAAGRGLQLLFYSVGIGQISSEVPQNLSASRPQDRQFILSSKKLLLSDSGFYLCAWSKGPEGVASNQPQHFGDGTRLSIL.

V and J are TRBV5-1 and TRBJ2-7; D is ambiguous. This CDR3 comprises 15 residues. Trimming removed 0 bases from V and 3 bases from J, with 13 bases in between. The V gene's germline CDR1 is SGHRS and CDR2 YFSETQ. The CDR3 DNA follows: TGCGCCAGCAGCTTGGGGGGAACTTTAGACTACGAGCAGTACTTC. Translation gives CASSLGGTLDYEQYF.

This chain links TRBV27 with TRBJ1-5, with D uncertain. V gave up 0 bases and J gave up 7 bases, with 7 bases separating them. Germline CDR1 reads MNHEY; CDR2 reads SMNVEV (reference sequence). The CDR3 spans 13 residues. CDR3 protein: CASSLSRYQPQHF. CDR3 nucleotide sequence: TGTGCCAGCAGTTTATCAAGGTACCAGCCCCAGCATTTT.

The chain recombines TRBV6-6 with TRBJ1-4; a possible D gene is TRBD1 (5 bases). In germline, CDR1 is MNHNY, CDR2 SVGAGI (reference sequence). CDR3 size: 15 residues. V gave up 6 bases and J gave up 4 bases, with 15 bases separating them. The CDR3 bases are TGTGCCAGCAGCCGCACGTGGGACGGTAATGAAAAACTGTTTTTT. Translation: CASSRTWDGNEKLFF.

V gene TRBV29-1 combines with J gene TRBJ1-2, with 8 bases identical to TRBD1. The V segment lost 3 bases and the J segment 4 bases; nucleotides outside the gene matches: 7. CDR1 SQVTM and CDR2 ANQGSEA come from the germline V gene. This CDR3 is built from 14 residues. In DNA, the CDR3 is TGCAGCGTTGAGCAGGGGGCGAGTTCCTATGGCTACACCTTC. Translated: CSVEQGASSYGYTF.

The chain employs TRBV4-2 and TRBJ2-7; D possibly corresponds to TRBD2 (5 bases). CDR1 is LGHNA, CDR2 YNFKEQ, per germline. V lost 0 bases to trimming and J lost 7 bases, with 10 bases between them. The CDR3 is 13 amino acids. The CDR3 DNA follows: TGTGCCAGCAGCCAAGATTTCGGGAAGGAGCAGTACTTC. Its protein product is CASSQDFGKEQYF.

The V gene is TRBV2, the J gene TRBJ1-1, with TRBD1 matching over 9 bases. Germline assignment: CDR1 SNHLY and CDR2 FYNNEI. The CDR3 runs 13 residues. Unmatched junction bases numbered 2, after V lost 5 bases and J lost 4 bases. CDR3 sequence reads: CASSLTGGTEAFF. The CDR3 DNA follows: TGTGCCAGCAGTCTGACAGGGGGCACTGAAGCTTTCTTT.

The gene calls are TRBV5-4 and TRBJ2-5; 9 positions match TRBD1. CDR3 length equals 14 residues. Germline V CDR1 and CDR2: SGHNT, YYREEE (reference sequence). Trimming removed 4 bases from V and 4 bases from J; junction bases left unmatched: 5. CDR3 bases: TGTGCCAGCAGCCGGGACAGGGTGGTAGAGACCCAGTACTTC. Its protein is CASSRDRVVETQYF.

The J gene is TRBJ2-7, the V gene TRBV9; 11 positions agree with TRBD1. V lost 4 bases and J lost 2; bases outside the gene matches: 2. The length of the CDR3 is 14 residues. Per germline, CDR1 SGDLS and CDR2 YYNGEE. CDR3 nucleotides: TGTGCCAGCAGCCCGGGACAGGGGGCCTACGAGCAGTACTTC. Protein product: CASSPGQGAYEQYF. Full variable domain (rest looked up from reference TRBV9 and TRBJ2-7): DSGVTQTPKHLITATGQRVTLRCSPRSGDLSVYWYQQSLDQGLQFLIQYYNGEERAKGNILERFSAQQFPDLHSELNLSSLELGDSALYFCASSPGQGAYEQYFGPGTRLTVT.

In this sample, this clone turned up once. The J gene is TRBJ2-1, the V gene TRBV7-2; TRBD2 aligns across 9 bases. Germline CDR1 and CDR2: SGHTA and FQGNSA. This CDR3 is built from 16 residues. V shed 2 bases, J shed 6 bases, and the junction held 8 bases outside the gene matches. The CDR3 sequence: CASSLMAGGPGNEQFF. DNA of the CDR3: TGTGCCAGCAGCTTAATGGCGGGAGGGCCAGGCAATGAGCAGTTCTTC.

The chain recombines TRBV11-2 with TRBJ2-5; D is perhaps TRBD2 (5 bases). Gene TRBJ2-7 matches the end of the DNA better, so the J call may be wrong. The V gene's germline CDR1 is SGHAT and CDR2 FQNNGV. The CDR3 extends over 14 amino acids. The CDR3 region is CASSPVSGSYEQYF. The CDR3 coding sequence is TGTGCCAGCAGCCCGGTCAGCGGCTCCTACGAGCAGTACTTC.

The V gene is TRBV2, the J gene TRBJ1-2; 8 nucleotides line up with TRBD1. J was trimmed by 1 base and V by 0 bases; bases with no gene match: 7. The V gene's germline CDR1 is SNHLY and CDR2 FYNNEI. This CDR3 is built from 17 residues. The CDR3 nucleotides read TGTGCCAGCAGTGAAGCCTTAGGACAGGGCGGTAACTATGGCTACACCTTC. Amino acids: CASSEALGQGGNYGYTF.

The chain is built from TRBV6-1 and TRBJ1-5, with TRBD1 as a possible D gene (5 bases). This CDR3 is 14 amino acids long. V lost 5 bases and J lost 4, with 12 bases in between. CDR1 and CDR2 (germline): MNHNS, SASEGT. The CDR3 region has the DNA TGTGCCAGCAGTAGCAGGGTGGGGAATCAGCCCCAGCATTTT. Residues: CASSSRVGNQPQHF.

The chain carries TRBV25-1 and TRBJ1-3; D unclear. The CDR3 length is 14 residues. Deletions cut 1 base from V and 3 bases from J, with 7 bases between. The V gene's germline CDR1 is MGHDK and CDR2 SYGVNS. The CDR3 DNA follows: TGTGCCAGCAGTGAATCGACGGTTGGAAACACCATATATTTT. It specifies CASSESTVGNTIYF.

This clone was found once. This chain joins TRBV6-6 and TRBJ2-6; D unclear. Per germline, CDR1 MNHNY and CDR2 SVGAGI (reference sequence). Trimming shortened V by 3 bases and J by 4 bases, and 7 bases separated the two germline ends. CDR3 length: 14 residues. CDR3 protein: CASSYPQGANVLTF. The CDR3 nucleotides are TGTGCCAGCAGTTATCCCCAAGGGGCCAACGTCCTGACTTTC.

The V and J genes are TRBV29-1 and TRBJ2-1, with D perhaps assigned TRBD1 or TRBD2 (6 bases each). V was shortened by 5 bases and J by 8 bases, with 13 bases between the two germline ends. The CDR3 length is 12 residues. The V gene's germline CDR1 is SQVTM and CDR2 ANQGSEA. The CDR3 loop reads CSVFPGADEQFF. The CDR3 DNA reads as TGCAGCGTTTTCCCGGGGGCTGATGAGCAGTTCTTC.

Here the CDR3 DNA reads TGTGCCAGCTCTCCGGGACTAGCGAACACCGGGGAGCTGTTTTTT. Amino acids: CASSPGLANTGELFF. The chain links TRBV6-5 to TRBJ2-2; 8 positions match TRBD2. This CDR3 is 15 amino acids long. V dropped 8 bases and J dropped 0; count of bases not matched to a gene: 5. Germline V gene data show CDR1 as MNHEY and CDR2 as SVGAGI.

The V call is TRBV29-1, the J call TRBJ1-1; D uncertain. With 3 bases removed from V and 5 bases from J, the gap between germline ends came to 7 bases. CDR3 length: 11 amino acids. Germline assignment: CDR1 SQVTM and CDR2 ANQGSEA. The CDR3 region is CSVEEGTEAFF. CDR3 bases: TGCAGCGTTGAGGAGGGAACTGAAGCTTTCTTT.

J is TRBJ1-2 and V is TRBV6-5; a possible D gene is TRBD1 (6 bases). Deletions cut 5 bases from V and 4 bases from J, with 11 bases between. CDR3 length: 13 residues. Germline V gives CDR1 MNHEY, CDR2 SVGAGI. In nucleotides, the CDR3 is TGTGCCAGCAGTGAGGACAGCGCCTATGGCTACACCTTC. It translates to CASSEDSAYGYTF.

CDR3 nucleotide sequence: TGTGCCAGCGGAGGATTCACCGGGGAGCTGTTTTTT. The encoded protein is CASGGFTGELFF. This chain uses TRBV7-3 with TRBJ2-2; D perhaps matches TRBD2 (5 bases). Germline V lookup: CDR1 SGHTA, CDR2 FQGTGA. Trimming left V 8 bases short and J 4 bases short, with 8 bases between. The CDR3 loop spans 12 amino acids.

This chain uses TRBV7-8 with TRBJ2-3; 12 nucleotides match TRBD1. The V gene end was trimmed by 3 bases and the J gene end by 1 base; junction bases not matched to a gene: 5. The CDR3 runs 17 residues. Germline CDR1 is SGHVS and CDR2 is FQNEAQ. CDR3 coding DNA: TGTGCCAGCAGCTTCCCTGGGACAGGGGGCGGCACAGATACGCAGTATTTT. This encodes CASSFPGTGGGTDTQYF.

This chain links TRBV28 with TRBJ2-1; no definite D call. V was cut by 2 bases and J by 3 bases, with 14 bases left in between. The CDR3 sequence is 16 residues long. CDR1 is MDHEN, CDR2 SYDVKM, per germline. CDR3 sequence: CASSLPAAHGYNEQFF. The CDR3 DNA is TGTGCCAGCAGTTTACCAGCCGCCCATGGCTACAATGAGCAGTTCTTC.

The chain links TRBV7-9 to TRBJ1-6; D remains ambiguous. Germline CDR1 SEHNR, CDR2 FQNEAQ (reference sequence). V gave up 6 bases and J gave up 8 bases, with 11 bases separating them. The CDR3 length is 13 residues. The CDR3 loop is CASRLDGYSPLHF. CDR3 in DNA: TGTGCCAGCAGGTTGGACGGATATTCACCCCTCCACTTT.

The rearrangement links TRBV7-3 to TRBJ1-5; D call uncertain. CDR3 length: 16 amino acids. Trimming removed 5 bases from V and 0 bases from J, with 14 bases in between. CDR1 is SGHTA, CDR2 FQGTGA, per germline. CDR3 in amino acids: CASSPNPGYSNQPQHF. The CDR3 DNA reads as TGTGCCAGCAGCCCCAACCCCGGGTATAGCAATCAGCCCCAGCATTTT.